A single sample is the source of the 10 T cell receptor beta chains below, sequenced in a study of tumor-infiltrating lymphocytes in primary liver carcinoma. With 500 ng total RNA as template and a constant-region primer, TCR beta cDNA was made. Three nested multiplex PCR rounds, a slightly modified ARM-PCR, produced the libraries for TCR beta. Both of the initial two PCR rounds ran for about 9 cycles and employed TRBV1-TRBV30 forward primers alongside a C-beta reverse primer. TCRdb re-analysed the multiplex PCR reads in MiXCR, keeping a single row per CDR3 protein. Altogether about 300,000 distinct CDR3 sequences are present, 55% to 65% being singletons, with the ten largest covering roughly 8.9%. Germline DNA was also extracted, with blood RNA taken from unsorted whole blood. The sequencing input was peripheral blood. The receptors were sampled from a man aged 35 to 55 with primary liver carcinoma and hepatitis B virus infection.

As concerns this clonotype: A read error may account for a junction end that differs from germline. V is TRBV6-6 and J is TRBJ2-3; TRBD2 might be the D (5 bases). Germline CDR1 MNHNY, CDR2 SVGAGI (reference sequence). The CDR3 totals 12 residues. The CDR3 DNA reads as TGTACCAGCATCAAGGGAGCAGATACGCAGTATTTT. Its translation is CTSIKGADTQYF.

This clonotype was found a few times. A much larger clone differs from this one at a single base, so this may be a read error. The chain employs TRBV29-1 and TRBJ2-2; 12 nucleotides agree with TRBD2. CDR1 SQVTM and CDR2 ANQGSEA come from the germline V gene. This CDR3 is 15 amino acids long. V was clipped by 7 bases and J by 7 bases; unmatched bases: 10. The CDR3 region is CSATLAGGCSGELFF. The CDR3 DNA reads as TGCAGCGCTACCCTAGCGGGAGGGTGTAGCGGGGAGCTGTTTTTT.

This clonotype was counted a few times. The junction departs from the called germline gene at one end, perhaps through a read error. This chain joins TRBV5-1 and TRBJ1-1, with 8 bases that match TRBD1. This CDR3 is built from 19 residues. Germline CDR1 is SGHRS and CDR2 is YFSETQ. DNA for the CDR3: TGCGCTAGCAGCCAACGGCCCGGGACAGGACTAAACATAAACACTGAAGCTTTCTTT. Translated, it gives CASSQRPGTGLNINTEAFF.

The chain carries TRBV24-1 and TRBJ2-1; D remains ambiguous. CDR3 length: 14 amino acids. Deletions cut 1 base from V and 5 bases from J, with 8 bases between. Germline loops: CDR1 KGHDR, CDR2 SFDVKD. The CDR3 bases are TGTGCCACCAGTGATTTTAACAGCCACAATGAGCAGTTCTTC. It translates to CATSDFNSHNEQFF.

Points on this clonotype: A much bigger clone sits one base away, suggesting this may be a read error. The chain recombines TRBV6-5 with TRBJ2-7; a possible D gene is TRBD2 (5 bases). There are 13 residues in the CDR3. Trimming took off 4 bases at V and 2 bases at J, with 9 bases between the two ends. The germline V gene encodes CDR1 MNHEY and CDR2 SVGAGI. The DNA of the CDR3 is TGTGCCAGCAGTTTCGGGGAGACCTACGAGCAGTACTTC. Translating it yields CASSFGETYEQYF.

V is TRBV28 and J is TRBJ2-3, with no clear D. V gave up 5 bases and J gave up 5 bases, with 11 bases separating them. This CDR3 contains 13 residues. In germline, CDR1 is MDHEN, CDR2 SYDVKM. The DNA for the CDR3 is TGTGCCAGCAGTCCCCCGGCTGTAGATACGCAGTATTTT. Its protein product is CASSPPAVDTQYF.

This clonotype was recorded at least ten times. The chain uses TRBV6-1 and TRBJ2-5; possibly TRBD2 for D (5 bases). V was shortened by 6 bases and J by 1 base, with 15 bases between the two germline ends. Germline CDR1 and CDR2: MNHNS and SASEGT. The CDR3 consists of 15 residues. This CDR3 is CASSRRTAGQETQYF. The CDR3 DNA sequence: TGTGCCAGCAGCCGGAGGACGGCGGGCCAAGAGACCCAGTACTTC.

This clonotype showed up just a few times. The V gene is TRBV28, the J gene TRBJ2-6, with a tentative D call TRBD2 (5 bases). This CDR3 has 15 amino acids. Germline V gene sequence: CDR1 MDHEN, CDR2 SYDVKM. V was cut by 10 bases and J by 8 bases, with 21 bases left in between. Written as DNA, the CDR3 is TGTGCCACCTTGTCCGGGAACTCCCCTTCCAACGTCCTGACTTTC. The encoded protein is CATLSGNSPSNVLTF.

About this clonotype itself: A much bigger clone sits one base away, suggesting this may be a read error. This sequence joins TRBV6-1 and TRBJ2-3, with 13 bases that match TRBD2. The germline V gene encodes CDR1 MNHNS and CDR2 SASEGT. This CDR3 spans 15 amino acids. The CDR3, as DNA: TGTGCCAGCAGTTTGGGACTAGCGGGGCCAGATACGCTGTATTTT. It encodes CASSLGLAGPDTLYF.

Concerning this clonotype itself: A read error may produce the germline difference seen at one junction end. V is TRBV29-1 and J is TRBJ2-3; D unclear. The CDR3 spans 13 residues. CDR1 is SQVTM and CDR2 is ANQGSEA in the germline V gene. The CDR3 DNA follows: TGCAGCGTGGGCTTAGGATGCACAGATACGCAATATTTT. Its translation: CSVGLGCTDTQYF.